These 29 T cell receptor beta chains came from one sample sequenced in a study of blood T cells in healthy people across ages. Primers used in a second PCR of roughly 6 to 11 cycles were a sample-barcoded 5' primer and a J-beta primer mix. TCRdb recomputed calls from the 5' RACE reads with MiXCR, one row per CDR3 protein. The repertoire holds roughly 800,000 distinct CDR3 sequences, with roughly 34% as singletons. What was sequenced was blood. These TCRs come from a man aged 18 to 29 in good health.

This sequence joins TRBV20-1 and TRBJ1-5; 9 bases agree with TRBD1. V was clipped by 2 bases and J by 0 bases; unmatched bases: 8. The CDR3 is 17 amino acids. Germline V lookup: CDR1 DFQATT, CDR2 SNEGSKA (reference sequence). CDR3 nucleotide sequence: TGCAGTGCTAGACGGGACAGGGACATTTATAGCAATCAGCCCCAGCATTTT. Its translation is CSARRDRDIYSNQPQHF.

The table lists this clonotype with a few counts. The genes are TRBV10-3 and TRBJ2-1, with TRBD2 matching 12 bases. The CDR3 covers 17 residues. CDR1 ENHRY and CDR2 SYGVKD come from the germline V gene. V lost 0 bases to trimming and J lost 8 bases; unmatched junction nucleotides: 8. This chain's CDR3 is CAISESTSGGRFDEQFF. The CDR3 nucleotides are TGTGCCATCAGTGAGTCGACTAGCGGGGGCCGATTCGATGAGCAGTTCTTC.

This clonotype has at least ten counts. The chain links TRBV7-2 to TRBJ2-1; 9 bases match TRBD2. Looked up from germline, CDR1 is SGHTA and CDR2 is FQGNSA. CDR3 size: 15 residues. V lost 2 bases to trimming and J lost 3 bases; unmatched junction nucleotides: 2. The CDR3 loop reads CASSLLAGNYNEQFF. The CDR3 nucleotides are TGTGCCAGCAGCTTACTAGCGGGGAACTACAATGAGCAGTTCTTC.

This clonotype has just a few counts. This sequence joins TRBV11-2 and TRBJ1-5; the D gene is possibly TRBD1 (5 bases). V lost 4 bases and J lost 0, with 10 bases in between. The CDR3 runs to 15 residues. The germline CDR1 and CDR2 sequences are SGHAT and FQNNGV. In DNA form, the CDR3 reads TGTGCCAGCAGCTGGGGACCGTATAGCAATCAGCCCCAGCATTTT. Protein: CASSWGPYSNQPQHF. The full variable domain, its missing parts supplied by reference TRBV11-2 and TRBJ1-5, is EAGVAQSPRYKIIEKRQSVAFWCNPISGHATLYWYQQILGQGPKLLIQFQNNGVVDDSQLPKDRFSAERLKGVDSTLKIQPAKLEDSAVYLCASSWGPYSNQPQHFGDGTRLSIL.

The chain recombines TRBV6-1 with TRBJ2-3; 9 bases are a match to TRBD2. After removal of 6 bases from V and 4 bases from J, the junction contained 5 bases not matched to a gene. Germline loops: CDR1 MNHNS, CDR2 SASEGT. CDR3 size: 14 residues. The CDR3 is CASRLAGIADTQYF. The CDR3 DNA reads TGTGCCAGCAGGCTAGCGGGGATCGCAGATACGCAGTATTTT.

CDR3 sequence: CASSLSYYSNQPQHF. Written as DNA, the CDR3 is TGTGCCAGCAGCTTATCATACTATAGCAATCAGCCCCAGCATTTT. This chain links TRBV7-6 with TRBJ1-5; D is unresolved. This CDR3 contains 15 residues. CDR1 is SGHVS, CDR2 FNYEAQ, per germline. Trimming cost V 2 bases and J 0 bases, with 8 bases left between them.

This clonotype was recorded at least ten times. The CDR3 nucleotides are TGCGCCAGCAGCTTGGCCCCAGATTTAAGAGAGACCCAGTACTTC. This sequence encodes CASSLAPDLRETQYF. The chain links TRBV5-1 to TRBJ2-5, with D unresolved. V lost 0 bases to trimming and J lost 4 bases, with 13 bases between them. Per the germline V gene, CDR1 is SGHRS and CDR2 is YFSETQ. This CDR3 is 15 amino acids long.

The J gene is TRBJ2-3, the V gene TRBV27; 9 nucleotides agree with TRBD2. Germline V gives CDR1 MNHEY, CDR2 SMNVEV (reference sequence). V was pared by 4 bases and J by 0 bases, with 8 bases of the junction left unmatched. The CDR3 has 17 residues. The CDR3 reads CASSSARSGGSTDTQYF. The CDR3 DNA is TGTGCCAGCAGTTCCGCGAGGAGCGGGGGGAGCACAGATACGCAGTATTTT.

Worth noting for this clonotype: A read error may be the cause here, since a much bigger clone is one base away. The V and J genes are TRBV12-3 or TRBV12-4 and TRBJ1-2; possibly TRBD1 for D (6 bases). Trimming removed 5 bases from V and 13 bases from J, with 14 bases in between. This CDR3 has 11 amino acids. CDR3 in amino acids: CASSENRVVTF. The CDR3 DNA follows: TGTGCCAGCAGTGAAAACAGGGTGGTCACCTTC.

The CDR3 nucleotides are TGCGCCAGCAGCCAAGCCGACAGGGGGCGAGACACTGAAGCTTTCTTT. This codes for CASSQADRGRDTEAFF. This sequence joins TRBV4-3 and TRBJ1-1; 10 positions match TRBD1. Germline CDR1 and CDR2: LGHNA and YSLEER. V dropped 1 base and J dropped 3; count of bases not matched to a gene: 5. The CDR3 runs to 16 residues.

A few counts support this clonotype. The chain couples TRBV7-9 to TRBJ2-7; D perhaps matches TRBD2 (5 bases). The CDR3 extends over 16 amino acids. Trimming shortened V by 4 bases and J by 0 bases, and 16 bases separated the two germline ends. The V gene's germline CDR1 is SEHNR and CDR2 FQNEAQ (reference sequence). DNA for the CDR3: TGTGCCAGCAGCTCGCTAGGCACCCGGGGCTCCTACGAGCAGTACTTC. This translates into CASSSLGTRGSYEQYF.

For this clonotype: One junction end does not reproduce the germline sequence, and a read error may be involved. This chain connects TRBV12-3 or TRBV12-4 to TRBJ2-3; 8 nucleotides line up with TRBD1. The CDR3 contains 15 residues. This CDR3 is CASSSQGVRTDTEYF. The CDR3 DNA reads TGTGCCAGCAGTTCACAGGGGGTAAGGACAGATACGGAGTATTTT.

Here the CDR3 reads CASSPYSVEAFF. DNA for the CDR3: TGTGCCAGCAGCCCCTACAGCGTTGAAGCTTTCTTT. The chain employs TRBV14 and TRBJ1-1; no clear D. The germline V gene encodes CDR1 SGHDN and CDR2 FVKESK. There are 12 residues in the CDR3. Trimming took off 4 bases at V and 7 bases at J, with 10 bases between the two ends.

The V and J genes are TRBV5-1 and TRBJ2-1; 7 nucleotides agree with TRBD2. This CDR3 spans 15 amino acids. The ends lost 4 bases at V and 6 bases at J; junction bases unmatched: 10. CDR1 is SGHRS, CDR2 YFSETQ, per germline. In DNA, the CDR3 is TGCGCCAGCAGCCCCGCTGGCGGGACTATCAATGAGCAGTTCTTC. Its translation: CASSPAGGTINEQFF.

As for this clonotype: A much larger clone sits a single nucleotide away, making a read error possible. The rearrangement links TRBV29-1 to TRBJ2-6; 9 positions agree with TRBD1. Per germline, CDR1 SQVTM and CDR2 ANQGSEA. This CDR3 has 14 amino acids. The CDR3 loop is CSATGGSEANVLTF. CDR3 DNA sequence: TGCAGCGCGACAGGGGGGTCTGAGGCCAACGTCCTGACTTTC.

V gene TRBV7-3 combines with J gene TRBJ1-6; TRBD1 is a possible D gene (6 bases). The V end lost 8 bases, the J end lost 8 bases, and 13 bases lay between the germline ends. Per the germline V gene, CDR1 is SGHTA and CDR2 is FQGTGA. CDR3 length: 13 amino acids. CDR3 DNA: TGTGCCAGCTCTAGGGGGGCGGATTCACCCCTCCACTTT. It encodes CASSRGADSPLHF.

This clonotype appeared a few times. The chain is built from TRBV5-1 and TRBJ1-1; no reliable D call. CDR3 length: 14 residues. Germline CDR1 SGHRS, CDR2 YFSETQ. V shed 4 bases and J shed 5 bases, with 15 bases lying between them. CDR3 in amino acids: CASSLVGGETEAFF. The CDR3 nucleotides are TGCGCCAGCAGCCTCGTAGGCGGGGAAACTGAAGCTTTCTTT.

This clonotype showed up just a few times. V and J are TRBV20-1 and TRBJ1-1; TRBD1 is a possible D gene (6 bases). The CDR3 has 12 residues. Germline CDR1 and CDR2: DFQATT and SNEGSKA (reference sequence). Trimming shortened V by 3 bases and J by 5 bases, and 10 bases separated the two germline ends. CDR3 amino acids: CSARQGTTEAFF. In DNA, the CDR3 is TGCAGTGCTAGGCAGGGGACGACTGAAGCTTTCTTT.

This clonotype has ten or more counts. The DNA of the CDR3 is TGTGCCAGCAGTTTGCGTCTTAGAGGGGGTATCAACGAGCAGTACTTC. It specifies CASSLRLRGGINEQYF. The chain joins TRBV12-3 or TRBV12-4 to TRBJ2-5, with a possible D match to TRBD1 (6 bases). The J call may be incorrect, as the DNA end agrees better with TRBJ2-7. This CDR3 contains 16 residues.

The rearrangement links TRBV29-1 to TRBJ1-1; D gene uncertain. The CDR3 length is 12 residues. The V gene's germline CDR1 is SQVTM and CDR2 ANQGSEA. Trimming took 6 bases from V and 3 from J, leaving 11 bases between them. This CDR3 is CSVNSWDTEAFF. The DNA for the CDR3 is TGCAGCGTGAACTCATGGGACACTGAAGCTTTCTTT. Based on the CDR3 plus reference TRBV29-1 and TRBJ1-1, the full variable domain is SAVISQKPSRDICQRGTSLTIQCQVDSQVTMMFWYRQQPGQSLTLIATANQGSEATYESGFVIDKFPISRPNLTFSTLTVSNMSPEDSSIYLCSVNSWDTEAFFGQGTRLTVV.

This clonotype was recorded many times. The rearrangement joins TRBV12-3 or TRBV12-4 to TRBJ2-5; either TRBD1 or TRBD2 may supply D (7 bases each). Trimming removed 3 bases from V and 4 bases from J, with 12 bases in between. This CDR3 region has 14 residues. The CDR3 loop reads CASSFQGGGETQYF. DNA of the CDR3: TGTGCCAGCAGTTTCCAGGGGGGGGGAGAGACCCAGTACTTC.

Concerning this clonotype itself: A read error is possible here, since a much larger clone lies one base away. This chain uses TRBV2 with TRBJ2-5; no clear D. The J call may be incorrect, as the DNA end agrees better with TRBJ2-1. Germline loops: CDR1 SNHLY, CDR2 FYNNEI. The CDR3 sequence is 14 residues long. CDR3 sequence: CASSEEAWQETQFF. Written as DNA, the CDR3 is TGTGCCAGCAGTGAAGAGGCCTGGCAAGAGACCCAGTTCTTC.

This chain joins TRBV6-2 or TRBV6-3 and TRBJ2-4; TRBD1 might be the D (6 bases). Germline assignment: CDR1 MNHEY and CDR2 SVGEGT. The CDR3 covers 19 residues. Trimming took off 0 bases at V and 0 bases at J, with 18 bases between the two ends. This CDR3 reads CASSYSSWLGGSAKNIQYF. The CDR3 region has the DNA TGTGCCAGCAGTTACTCATCATGGTTAGGGGGTTCAGCCAAAAACATTCAGTACTTC.

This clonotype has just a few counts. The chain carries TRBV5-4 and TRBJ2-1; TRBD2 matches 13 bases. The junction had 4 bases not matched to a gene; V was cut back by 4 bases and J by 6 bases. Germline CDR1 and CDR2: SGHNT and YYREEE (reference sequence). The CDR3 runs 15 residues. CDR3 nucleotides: TGTGCCAGCAGCCAACTAGCGGGGGGGGGCAATGAGCAGTTCTTC. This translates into CASSQLAGGGNEQFF. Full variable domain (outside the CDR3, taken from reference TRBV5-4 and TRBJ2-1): ETGVTQSPTHLIKTRGQQVTLRCSSQSGHNTVSWYQQALGQGPQFIFQYYREEENGRGNFPPRFSGLQFPNYSSELNVNALELDDSALYLCASSQLAGGGNEQFFGPGTRLTVL.

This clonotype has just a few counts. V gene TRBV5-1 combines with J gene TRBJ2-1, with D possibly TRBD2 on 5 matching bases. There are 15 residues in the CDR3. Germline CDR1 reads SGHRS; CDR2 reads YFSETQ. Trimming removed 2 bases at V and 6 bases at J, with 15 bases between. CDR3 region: CASSFVTGLANEQFF. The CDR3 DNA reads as TGCGCCAGCAGCTTTGTGACTGGGCTAGCCAATGAGCAGTTCTTC.

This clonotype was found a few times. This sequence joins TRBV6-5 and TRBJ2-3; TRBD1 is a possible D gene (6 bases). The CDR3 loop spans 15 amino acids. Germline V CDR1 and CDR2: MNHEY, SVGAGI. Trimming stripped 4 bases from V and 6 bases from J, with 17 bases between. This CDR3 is CASSSRDTRIDTQYF. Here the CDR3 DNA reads TGTGCCAGCAGTTCCCGGGACACCCGCATCGATACGCAGTATTTT.

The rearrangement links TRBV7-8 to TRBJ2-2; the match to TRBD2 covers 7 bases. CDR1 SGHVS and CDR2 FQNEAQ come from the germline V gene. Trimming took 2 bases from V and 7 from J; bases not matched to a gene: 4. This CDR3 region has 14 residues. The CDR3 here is CASSLIAGVGELFF. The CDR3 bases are TGTGCCAGCAGCTTAATAGCGGGTGTCGGGGAGCTGTTTTTT.

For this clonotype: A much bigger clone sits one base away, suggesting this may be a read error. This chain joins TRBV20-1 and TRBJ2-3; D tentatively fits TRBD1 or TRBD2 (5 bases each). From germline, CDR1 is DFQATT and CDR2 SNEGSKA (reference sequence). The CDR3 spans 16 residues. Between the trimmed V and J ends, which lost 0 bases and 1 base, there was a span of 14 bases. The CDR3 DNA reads TGCAGTGCTAGAGATGCCTGGGGACGCCGCACAGATACGCAGTATTTT. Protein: CSARDAWGRRTDTQYF.

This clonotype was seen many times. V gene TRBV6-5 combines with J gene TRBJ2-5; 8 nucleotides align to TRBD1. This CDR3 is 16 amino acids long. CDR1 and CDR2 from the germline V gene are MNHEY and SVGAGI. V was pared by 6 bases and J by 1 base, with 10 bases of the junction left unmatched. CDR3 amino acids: CASSPSWTGPQETQYF. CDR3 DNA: TGTGCCAGCAGCCCAAGCTGGACAGGGCCCCAAGAGACCCAGTACTTC.